These 20 T cell receptor beta chains came from one sample sequenced in a study of T-cell reconstitution after alpha-beta-depleted transplantation in children. Preparing the TCRbeta library involved the use of unique molecular identifiers. TCRdb analysed the PCR reads with MiXCR anew, one entry per CDR3 protein. The sample carries hundreds of thousands of distinct CDR3 sequences, under 20% recorded once. Here the sequenced sample was PBMCs, mostly from graft donor cells, taken 360 days after TCRalphabeta/CD19-depleted stem cell transplant. These receptors were obtained from a boy under two years old who had a stem cell transplant for Wiskott-Aldrich syndrome, so the T cells may come from the graft donor.

In its sample, this clonotype was seen a few times. The genes are TRBV5-5 and TRBJ2-5, with a weak D call TRBD1 (6 bases). Germline V gene lookup returns CDR1 SGHKS and CDR2 YYEKEE (reference sequence). Trimming pared 5 bases from V and 6 bases from J, leaving 14 bases between. The length of the CDR3 is 13 residues. The CDR3 DNA reads as TGTGCCAGCAGTCCTCAGGGGTGGCAGACCCAGTACTTC. Protein sequence: CASSPQGWQTQYF.

This chain joins TRBV6-2 or TRBV6-3 and TRBJ1-1; no definite D call. In germline, CDR1 is MNHEY, CDR2 SVGEGT. Trimming left V 2 bases short and J 1 base short, with 11 bases between. This CDR3 has 15 amino acids. This chain's CDR3 is CASSYQQNQNTEAFF. In nucleotides, the CDR3 is TGTGCCAGCAGTTACCAACAGAATCAGAACACTGAAGCTTTCTTT.

The chain joins TRBV7-6 to TRBJ2-1, with no clear D. Trimming took 0 bases from V and 0 from J, leaving 9 bases between them. Germline CDR1 reads SGHVS; CDR2 reads FNYEAQ. The CDR3 covers 16 residues. CDR3 bases: TGTGCCAGCAGCTTAGCCGGGTTCAGCTCCTACAATGAGCAGTTCTTC. It yields the protein CASSLAGFSSYNEQFF.

CDR3 nucleotide sequence: TGTGCCAGCGGGAGGGCCATCACAGATACGCAGTATTTT. Its translation is CASGRAITDTQYF. The genes are TRBV7-2 and TRBJ2-3, with 7 bases matching TRBD2. CDR3 size: 13 residues. CDR1 SGHTA and CDR2 FQGNSA come from the germline V gene. V lost 8 bases and J lost 2; bases outside the gene matches: 4.

This clonotype was detected many times. The chain uses TRBV7-9 and TRBJ1-5, with D possibly matching TRBD1 (5 bases). Germline CDR1 reads SEHNR; CDR2 reads FQNEAQ (reference sequence). This CDR3 region has 17 residues. V was clipped by 0 bases and J by 0 bases, with 12 bases between them. The CDR3 is CASSLAQGRYSNQPQHF. The CDR3 coding sequence is TGTGCCAGCAGCTTAGCGCAGGGCCGGTATAGCAATCAGCCCCAGCATTTT.

This clonotype was seen ten or more times. Here the CDR3 DNA reads TGTGCCAGCAGCTCCCGGGGACAGATGAACACTGAAGCTTTCTTT. Protein: CASSSRGQMNTEAFF. This sequence joins TRBV11-1 and TRBJ1-1, with 7 bases aligning to TRBD1. CDR3 length equals 15 residues. The J segment lost 0 bases and the V segment lost 4 bases, leaving 5 bases of the junction unmatched. Per germline, CDR1 SGHAT and CDR2 FQDESV (reference sequence). The full variable domain, its missing parts supplied by reference TRBV11-1 and TRBJ1-1, is EAEVAQSPRYKITEKSQAVAFWCDPISGHATLYWYRQILGQGPELLVQFQDESVVDDSQLPKDRFSAERLKGVDSTLKIQPAELGDSAMYLCASSSRGQMNTEAFFGQGTRLTVV.

The rearrangement joins TRBV29-1 to TRBJ2-1, with D possibly being TRBD1 (6 bases). Germline CDR1 is SQVTM and CDR2 is ANQGSEA. Trimming removed 5 bases from V and 7 bases from J, with 18 bases in between. The CDR3 sequence is 14 residues long. The CDR3 loop reads CSVRGGVDGNEQFF. The CDR3, as DNA: TGCAGCGTTCGAGGGGGAGTAGATGGGAATGAGCAGTTCTTC.

The chain is built from TRBV9 and TRBJ2-1; the D is unclear. The CDR3 is 13 residues long. V was clipped by 4 bases and J by 8 bases, with 13 bases between them. Germline CDR1 and CDR2: SGDLS and YYNGEE. The CDR3 loop reads CASSTLFLDEQFF. The CDR3 nucleotides read TGTGCCAGCAGCACCCTATTCCTGGATGAGCAGTTCTTC. The whole variable domain, remainder taken from reference TRBV9 and TRBJ2-1, is DSGVTQTPKHLITATGQRVTLRCSPRSGDLSVYWYQQSLDQGLQFLIQYYNGEERAKGNILERFSAQQFPDLHSELNLSSLELGDSALYFCASSTLFLDEQFFGPGTRLTVL.

This chain uses TRBV15 with TRBJ2-1; D is unclear. The CDR3 spans 17 residues. Germline loops: CDR1 LNHNV, CDR2 YYDKDF (reference sequence). V was pared by 2 bases and J by 8 bases, with 22 bases between. CDR3 sequence reads: CATSRLKTPQRLHEQFF. The CDR3 DNA reads TGTGCCACCAGCAGACTGAAGACTCCTCAGAGACTCCATGAGCAGTTCTTC.

The chain uses TRBV12-3 or TRBV12-4 and TRBJ1-3, with unresolved D. Between the trimmed V and J ends, which lost 6 bases and 0 bases, there was a span of 12 bases. The CDR3 is made up of 15 amino acids. This CDR3 is CASSWEAISGNTIYF. CDR3 sequence (DNA): TGTGCCAGCAGCTGGGAGGCCATCTCTGGAAACACCATATATTTT.

This clonotype was counted only a few times. The chain has TRBV10-3 and TRBJ2-5; TRBD1 aligns across 7 bases. V lost 5 bases, J lost 7 bases, and 13 bases stayed unmatched. This CDR3 spans 15 amino acids. CDR1 and CDR2 (germline): ENHRY, SYGVKD. The CDR3: CAISTSTSGQRTQYF. For the CDR3, the DNA is TGTGCCATCAGTACTTCGACCTCGGGACAGCGGACCCAGTACTTC.

This clonotype was seen more than once but under ten times. The chain recombines TRBV7-9 with TRBJ2-1; D remains unclear. V dropped 8 bases and J dropped 7 bases, with 21 bases sitting between them. The CDR3 consists of 15 residues. Germline lookup yields CDR1 SEHNR and CDR2 FQNEAQ (reference sequence). As DNA, the CDR3 is TGTGCCAGCCGTTCGGCTCTAACGTATGAGAATGAGCAGTTCTTC. Protein: CASRSALTYENEQFF.

V usage is TRBV20-1 and J usage is TRBJ2-1; possibly TRBD1 for D (5 bases). Germline V lookup: CDR1 DFQATT, CDR2 SNEGSKA (reference sequence). Trimming stripped 3 bases from V and 4 bases from J, with 13 bases between. The CDR3 totals 14 residues. CDR3 bases: TGCAGTGCTAGTCTACAGGACCGTTACAATGAGCAGTTCTTC. Translation: CSASLQDRYNEQFF.

Comments on this clonotype: One end of the junction is discordant with germline, which a read error may explain. This chain joins TRBV20-1 and TRBJ2-1; 8 bases agree with TRBD2. The CDR3 spans 16 residues. The germline V gene encodes CDR1 DFQATT and CDR2 SNEGSKA (reference sequence). CDR3 sequence: CCARDPTSASYNEQFF. CDR3 in DNA: TGCTGTGCTAGAGATCCGACTAGCGCATCCTACAATGAGCAGTTCTTC.

This clonotype appeared a few times. The rearrangement uses TRBV9 and TRBJ2-2, with 7 bases matching TRBD2. Per germline, CDR1 SGDLS and CDR2 YYNGEE. This CDR3 spans 17 amino acids. The V gene end was trimmed by 2 bases and the J gene end by 0 bases; junction bases not matched to a gene: 7. Here the CDR3 reads CASSVSPLAANTGELFF. Here the CDR3 DNA reads TGTGCCAGCAGCGTTTCTCCCCTAGCGGCGAACACCGGGGAGCTGTTTTTT.

The chain employs TRBV5-1 and TRBJ2-3, with a weak D call TRBD1 (5 bases). From germline, CDR1 is SGHRS and CDR2 YFSETQ. CDR3 length: 14 amino acids. The V and J ends lost 2 bases and 5 bases respectively, with 12 bases between them. The CDR3 DNA is TGCGCCAGCAGCTTTGGCAGGGATGGAGATACGCAGTATTTT. It translates to CASSFGRDGDTQYF.

A few counts support this clonotype. The chain employs TRBV3-1 and TRBJ2-6; either TRBD1 or TRBD2 may supply D (5 bases each). This CDR3 contains 17 residues. Germline CDR1 LGHDT, CDR2 YNNKEL (reference sequence). V gave up 2 bases and J gave up 2 bases, with 13 bases separating them. The CDR3 DNA reads TGTGCCAGCAGCCAACCCGAGGGGATAGCTGGGGCCAACGTCCTGACTTTC. Protein product: CASSQPEGIAGANVLTF.

The chain links TRBV29-1 to TRBJ2-7; weak D call: TRBD1 (6 bases). CDR3 length equals 12 residues. The germline V gene encodes CDR1 SQVTM and CDR2 ANQGSEA. Trimming took off 4 bases at V and 4 bases at J, with 11 bases between the two ends. This CDR3 is CSVADRKYEQYF. DNA of the CDR3: TGCAGCGTTGCGGACAGAAAGTACGAGCAGTACTTC.

This clonotype was seen a handful of times. CDR3 sequence: CASSIQGLAYGPGELFF. In nucleotides, the CDR3 is TGTGCCAGTAGTATCCAGGGACTAGCGTATGGGCCCGGGGAGCTGTTTTTT. The rearrangement links TRBV19 to TRBJ2-2; 10 bases map to TRBD2. CDR1 and CDR2 (germline): LNHDA, SQIVND (reference sequence). V was clipped by 3 bases and J by 6 bases; unmatched bases: 10. The CDR3 extends over 17 amino acids. The variable domain in full, completed from reference TRBV19 and TRBJ2-2, reads DGGITQSPKYLFRKEGQNVTLSCEQNLNHDAMYWYRQDPGQGLRLIYYSQIVNDFQKGDIAEGYSVSREKKESFPLTVTSAQKNPTAFYLCASSIQGLAYGPGELFFGEGSRLTVL.

The genes are TRBV12-3 or TRBV12-4 and TRBJ2-7; TRBD2 agrees at 7 bases. V shed 3 bases, J shed 4 bases, and the junction held 6 bases outside the gene matches. CDR3 length: 14 amino acids. The CDR3 sequence: CASSFEGAGYEQYF. In DNA form, the CDR3 reads TGTGCCAGCAGTTTTGAGGGAGCGGGGTACGAGCAGTACTTC.